This TCR beta chain was retrieved from a study of neoadjuvant anti-PD-1 for oral cavity cancer. Study at large: Patients mostly received three to four biweekly nivolumab doses at 3 mg/kg before surgery.

Assay: immunoSEQ multiplex PCR; the TCRdb copy retains only in-frame clones and omits some. The table records approximately 12,000 clones, roughly 71% of them present only once. The CDR3 is 13 residues long. V lost 4 bases and J 2 bases, leaving 8 bases between the germline ends. Germline CDR1 and CDR2: LNHDA and SQIVND (reference sequence). Stated time point: after neoadjuvant nivolumab, at surgical resection. The starting material was PBMCs, obtained after nivolumab (anti-PD-1) treatment. The receptor comes from a person between 40 and 80 years old with oral cavity squamous cell carcinoma. The gene calls are TRBV19 and TRBJ2-5; D gene uncertain. CDR3 nucleotide sequence: TGTGCCAGTAGTAAATCCAGACAAGAGACCCAGTACTTC. Its translation is CASSKSRQETQYF.